One and the same sample provided the 5 T cell receptor beta chains below, sequenced in a study of cytomegalovirus exposure and HLA in healthy donors. The PCR had 60 Vbeta and 13 Jbeta primers. Generated by immunoSEQ multiplex PCR, the TCRdb table keeps only in-frame clones and is missing some. Of about 190,000 clones listed, about 85% are singletons. Sequenced input: PBMCs. The source of these receptors is a woman aged 45 to 65 in good health and CMV-seropositive.

The chain carries TRBV19 and TRBJ1-1; perhaps TRBD1 as D (5 bases). The germline CDR1 and CDR2 sequences are LNHDA and SQIVND (reference sequence). The V gene lost 1 base and the J gene lost 5 bases, with 17 bases spanning the gap. This CDR3 is 16 amino acids long. The CDR3, as DNA: TGTGCCAGTAGTATAGTCGGGGGATCTGCAGGAACTGAAGCTTTCTTT. Translation: CASSIVGGSAGTEAFF.

The chain joins TRBV19 to TRBJ2-4; 7 bases map to TRBD2. The V segment lost 5 bases and the J segment 0 bases; nucleotides outside the gene matches: 7. The CDR3 has 16 residues. Germline V gene lookup returns CDR1 LNHDA and CDR2 SQIVND (reference sequence). The CDR3 nucleotides are TGTGCCAGTAGTCCCCAGGGAGGGCTAGCCAAAAACATTCAGTACTTC. It specifies CASSPQGGLAKNIQYF.

V usage is TRBV15 and J usage is TRBJ2-7; a weak D match, TRBD2 (5 bases). From germline, CDR1 is LNHNV and CDR2 YYDKDF (reference sequence). The ends were cut back, 2 bases at V and 3 bases at J, with 8 bases in the middle. This CDR3 is 13 amino acids long. CDR3 sequence: CATSRNDYYEQYF. CDR3 DNA: TGTGCCACCAGCAGAAACGACTACTACGAGCAGTACTTC.

V gene TRBV15 combines with J gene TRBJ2-7; 8 bases fit TRBD2. J lost 2 bases, V lost 1 base, and 4 bases had no gene match. Germline V gene lookup returns CDR1 LNHNV and CDR2 YYDKDF (reference sequence). This CDR3 has 15 amino acids. The CDR3 is CATSRANGGAYEQYF. The DNA for the CDR3 is TGTGCCACCAGCAGAGCCAACGGGGGGGCCTACGAGCAGTACTTC.

The V call is TRBV6-5, the J call TRBJ1-2, with a weak D call TRBD1 (6 bases). V was shortened by 7 bases and J by 4 bases, with 19 bases between the two germline ends. CDR1 MNHEY and CDR2 SVGAGI come from the germline V gene. CDR3 size: 15 residues. The CDR3 nucleotides read TGTGCCAGCACTAGTGCCGGACAGCTAGCCTATGGCTACACCTTC. Protein sequence: CASTSAGQLAYGYTF.